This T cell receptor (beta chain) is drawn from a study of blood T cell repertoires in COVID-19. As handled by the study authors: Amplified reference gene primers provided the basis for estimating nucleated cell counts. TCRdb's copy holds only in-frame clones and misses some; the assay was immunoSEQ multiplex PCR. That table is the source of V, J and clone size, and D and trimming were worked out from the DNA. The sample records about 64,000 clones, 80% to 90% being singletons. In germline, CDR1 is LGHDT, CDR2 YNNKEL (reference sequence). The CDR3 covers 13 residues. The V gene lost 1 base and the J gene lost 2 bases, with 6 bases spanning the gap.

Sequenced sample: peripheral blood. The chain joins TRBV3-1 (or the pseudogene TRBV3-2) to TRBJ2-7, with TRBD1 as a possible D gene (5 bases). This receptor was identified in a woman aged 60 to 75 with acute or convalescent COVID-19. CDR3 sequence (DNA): TGTGCCAGCAGCCAAGGGGGCCCCTACGAGCAGTACTTC. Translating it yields CASSQGGPYEQYF.